This TCR beta chain was captured by sequencing in a study of blood T cell repertoires in COVID-19. Study context: Samples came from the United States, Italy and Spain, spanning acute and convalescent COVID-19. PBMCs, B-cell-depleted T cells, or T cells were the source of the cDNA or gDNA that made up the material.

Authors' methods: Using reference gene primer amplification, nucleated cell counts were estimated. Using immunoSEQ multiplex PCR, the repertoire was profiled, and TCRdb retains in-frame clones only, with some absent. The V and J calls and clone size were taken over from that table, and D and trimming were inferred from the DNA. Here the sample spans about 140,000 clones, roughly 80% being singletons. This CDR3 contains 16 residues. V gave up 3 bases and J gave up 4 bases; unmatched junction bases: 7. Germline-derived CDR1 and CDR2 are SGHNT and YYREEE (reference sequence). Sequencing input: peripheral blood. This clonotype was obtained from a human donor in a cohort sampled during active COVID-19. The chain recombines TRBV5-4 with TRBJ2-3, with 11 bases that match TRBD2. The CDR3 coding sequence is TGTGCCAGCAGCTCCCGGGCTAGCGGGGGGTCAGATACGCAGTATTTT. This sequence encodes CASSSRASGGSDTQYF. Complete variable domain (other parts from reference TRBV5-4 and TRBJ2-3): ETGVTQSPTHLIKTRGQQVTLRCSSQSGHNTVSWYQQALGQGPQFIFQYYREEENGRGNFPPRFSGLQFPNYSSELNVNALELDDSALYLCASSSRASGGSDTQYFGPGTRLTVL.